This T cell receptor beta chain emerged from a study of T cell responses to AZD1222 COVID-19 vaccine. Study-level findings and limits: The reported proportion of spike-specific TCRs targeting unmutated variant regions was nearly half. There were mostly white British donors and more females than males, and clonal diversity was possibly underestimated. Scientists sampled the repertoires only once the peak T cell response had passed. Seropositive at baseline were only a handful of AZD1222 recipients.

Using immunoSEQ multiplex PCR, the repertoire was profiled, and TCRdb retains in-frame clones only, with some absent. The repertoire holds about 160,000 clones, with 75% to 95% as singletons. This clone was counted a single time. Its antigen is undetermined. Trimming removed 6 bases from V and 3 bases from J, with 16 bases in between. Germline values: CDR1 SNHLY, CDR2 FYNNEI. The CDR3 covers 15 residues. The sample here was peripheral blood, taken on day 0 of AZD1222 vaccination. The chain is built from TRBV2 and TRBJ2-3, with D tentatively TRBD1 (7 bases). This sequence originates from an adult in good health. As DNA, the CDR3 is TGTGCCAGCAGCAACAGGGGCGGAGGGACAGATACGCAGTATTTT. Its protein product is CASSNRGGGTDTQYF.